This T cell receptor beta chain stems from a study of graft-versus-host responses after intestinal transplantation. Study summary: Recipients got multivisceral, liver-intestinal, or isolated intestinal transplants. Among the recipients, all got anti-thymocyte globulin induction and then tacrolimus and steroids for about three years.

The CDR3 consists of 14 residues. The germline CDR1 and CDR2 sequences are SGDLS and YYNGEE. J was trimmed by 8 bases and V by 1 base; bases with no gene match: 5. This table comes from immunoSEQ multiplex PCR, and its TCRdb copy is limited to in-frame clones, with some not included. Among tens of thousands of clones listed, over 85% were seen once. Note on this clone: Its antigen is currently unknown.

This TCR was sampled from a human donor who received an intestinal transplant. Specimen: unstimulated CD4+ T cells sorted from spleen or lymph node cells, collected before intestinal transplant. The chain couples TRBV9 to TRBJ2-2; TRBD2 agrees at 7 bases. In DNA form, the CDR3 reads TGTGCCAGCAGCGTAACTAGCGTGGCTGGGGAGCTGTTTTTT. Amino acid sequence: CASSVTSVAGELFF.